This passage covers 2 T cell receptor beta chains from one sample sequenced in a study of control samples from healthy donors and cancer patients (dated by TCRdb to the early 2020s). The library was generated by the immunoSEQ multiplex PCR assay. The source is immuneACCESS, and TCRdb retained only in-frame sequences with V and J called. Part of the clones is not carried over; for the studies checked, unresolved V genes explain less than half of this, and the remainder is unexplained. This sample comprises over 100,000 clones, about 91% of them detected only once. The ten largest make up about 3.2% of the sample. The sequencing input was blood. Source of these receptors: a man aged 40-50 years in good health.

The count of this clone is one. This sequence joins TRBV3-1 (or the pseudogene TRBV3-2) and TRBJ2-3, with 9 positions matching TRBD2. The CDR3 extends over 15 amino acids. V lost 5 bases, J lost 0 bases, and 3 bases stayed unmatched. Germline V gene sequence: CDR1 LGHDT, CDR2 YNNKEL (reference sequence). CDR3 DNA: TGTGCCAGCAGCATGACTAGCGGTAGCACAGATACGCAGTATTTT. It codes for CASSMTSGSTDTQYF.

The rearrangement uses TRBV6-1 and TRBJ2-1; D is unresolved. V was clipped by 1 base and J by 6 bases, with 13 bases between them. Germline V gene lookup returns CDR1 MNHNS and CDR2 SASEGT. This CDR3 has 15 residues. The CDR3 bases are TGTGCCAGCAGTGAAGGTGGGCTAGGAACCAATGAGCAGTTCTTC. Amino acid sequence: CASSEGGLGTNEQFF.